The 24 T cell receptor beta chains below all came from one sample that was sequenced in a study of T cell clonality in common variable immunodeficiency. Findings and caveats of the study: Fewer deletions and N-nucleotide insertions were reportedly seen in common variable immunodeficiency TCR beta sequences.

TCRdb's table, derived via immunoSEQ multiplex PCR, lists solely in-frame clones and lacks some. The specimen has over 30,000 clones, none found just once. The antigens for these receptors are not known. The sequencing sample was made of peripheral blood mononuclear cells. These receptors were obtained from a human donor with common variable immunodeficiency.

Judged by abundance, this clone is medium-sized (0.01 to 0.1%). Partial CDR3 DNA: TGTGCCAGTAGTATCCTTTCGGGGACCTACAATGAG. Amino acid sequence: CASSILSGTYNE. The whole CDR3 region reads CASSILSGTYNEQFF. J is TRBJ2-1 and V is TRBV19, with a weak D call TRBD2 (5 bases). The CDR3 extends 3 residues past the end of the read, so its final part is completed from the germline J gene. In germline, CDR1 is LNHDA, CDR2 SQIVND (reference sequence). CDR3 size: 15 residues. The germline V and J ends were trimmed by 3 bases and 2 bases, with 11 bases remaining between them.

Of note for this clone: With the read ending 3 residues before the CDR3 end, the germline J gene is used to fill in that end. The chain has TRBV7-9 and TRBJ1-4; D ambiguous. Trimming removed 4 bases from V and 8 bases from J, with 11 bases in between. This CDR3 has 13 amino acids. In germline, CDR1 is SEHNR, CDR2 FQNEAQ (reference sequence). The CDR3 reads CASSYRLKEKLFF. The CDR3 DNA, read in part, is TGTGCCAGCAGCTATCGACTTAAGGAAAAA.

There are many counts of this clone. Sequencing ends 3 residues short of the CDR3 end; the germline J gene provides the rest. This chain links TRBV18 with TRBJ1-1; weak D call: TRBD1 (5 bases). V shed 4 bases and J shed 0 bases, with 6 bases lying between them. CDR1 is KGHSH and CDR2 is LQKENI in the germline V gene. This CDR3 spans 13 amino acids. CDR3 residues: CASSQGLNTEAFF. CDR3 DNA, as far as it was read: TGTGCCAGCTCACAGGGGCTGAACACTGAA.

This clone showed up many times. The read gets to within 3 residues of the CDR3 end, and the germline J gene fills in the rest. V gene TRBV29-1 combines with J gene TRBJ2-2, with 13 bases matching TRBD2. The V segment lost 0 bases and the J segment 7 bases; nucleotides outside the gene matches: 5. Per germline, CDR1 SQVTM and CDR2 ANQGSEA. The CDR3 has 16 amino acids. The CDR3 region is CSVEDSGTSGVGELFF. The sequenced part of the CDR3 DNA is TGCAGCGTTGAAGACTCCGGGACTAGCGGGGTCGGGGAG.

This clone occurred a few times. The read comes to an end 3 residues before the CDR3 does, leaving the germline J gene to fill in the end. The chain couples TRBV5-1 to TRBJ1-4; possibly TRBD1 for D (5 bases). There are 16 residues in the CDR3. V shed 2 bases and J shed 7 bases, with 18 bases lying between them. Germline V gene sequence: CDR1 SGHRS, CDR2 YFSETQ. The DNA read from the CDR3 is TGCGCCAGCAGCTTCGACCCGGGGGATTTGAGTGAAAAA. This translates into CASSFDPGDLSEK. The full CDR3 protein is CASSFDPGDLSEKLFF.

This clone qualifies as medium-sized. The read stops 3 residues short of the end of the CDR3; the missing end is completed from the germline J gene. The J gene is TRBJ1-5, the V gene TRBV2; no clear D. The CDR3 runs 13 residues. Germline V gene lookup returns CDR1 SNHLY and CDR2 FYNNEI. The germline V and J ends were trimmed by 5 bases and 7 bases, with 12 bases remaining between them. CDR3 amino acids: CASSIKVYQPQHF. CDR3 DNA, as far as it was read: TGTGCCAGCAGTATAAAGGTATACCAGCCC.

This clone was detected ten times or more. The read ends 3 residues shy of where the CDR3 ends; the end is completed using the germline J gene. V usage is TRBV2 and J usage is TRBJ2-2; the match to TRBD1 covers 7 bases. With V trimmed by 11 bases and J by 3 bases, 3 bases remained unmatched. Germline CDR1 is SNHLY and CDR2 is FYNNEI. This CDR3 contains 12 residues. The CDR3 bases that were read are TGTGCCTGTACAGGGGACACCGGGGAG. This codes for CACTGDTGE. The whole CDR3 is CACTGDTGELFF.

The sample holds many counts of this clone. The CDR3 is cut off 3 residues early in the read; its end comes from the germline J gene. The chain employs TRBV30 and TRBJ2-5; D remains unclear. V lost 3 bases, J lost 5 bases, and 7 bases lay in between. Germline V gene data show CDR1 as GTSNPN and CDR2 as SVGIG (reference sequence). This CDR3 spans 11 amino acids. The CDR3 bases that were read are TGTGCCTGGAGCCACGGGGAGACC. Protein: CAWSHGET. The CDR3 as a whole reads CAWSHGETQYF. The full variable domain, with the rest looked up from reference TRBV30 and TRBJ2-5, is SQTIHQWPATLVQPVGSPLSLECTVEGTSNPNLYWYRQAAGRGLQLLFYSVGIGQISSEVPQNLSASRPQDRQFILSSKKLLLSDSGFYLCAWSHGETQYFGPGTRLLVL.

In this sample, this clone turned up a few times. Read sequence stops 3 residues before the CDR3 end, and the germline J gene provides the missing end. This chain links TRBV20-1 with TRBJ2-5; D is ambiguous. This CDR3 comprises 11 residues. V was shortened by 3 bases and J by 5 bases, with 7 bases between the two germline ends. CDR1 is DFQATT, CDR2 SNEGSKA, per germline (reference sequence). CDR3 DNA (partial): TGCAGTGCTAGTTTTTCGGAGACC. This sequence encodes CSASFSET. The whole CDR3 region reads CSASFSETQYF.

In the case of this clone: The read gets to within 3 residues of the CDR3 end, and the germline J gene fills in the rest. The chain uses TRBV2 and TRBJ2-3, with 8 positions matching TRBD2. V gave up 3 bases and J gave up 2 bases; unmatched junction bases: 4. The germline V gene encodes CDR1 SNHLY and CDR2 FYNNEI. This CDR3 is built from 15 residues. CDR3 sequence: CASSEERGLTDTQYF. The sequenced part of the CDR3 DNA is TGTGCCAGCAGTGAGGAGCGGGGGCTCACAGATACG.

This clone was seen more than once but under ten times. The observed sequence ends 3 residues before the CDR3 terminus, with the missing tail filled in from the germline J gene. V is TRBV6-2 or TRBV6-3 and J is TRBJ2-1; TRBD2 matches at 14 bases. J gave up 7 bases and V 6 bases, and 5 bases lay outside the gene matches. The CDR3 totals 15 residues. The V gene's germline CDR1 is MNHEY and CDR2 SVGEGT. CDR3 bases read: TGTGCCAGCAGGACAAGGACTAGCGGGGGGAATGAG. This gives the protein CASRTRTSGGNE. The complete CDR3 protein is CASRTRTSGGNEQFF.

This clone was counted only a few times. The CDR3 extends 3 residues past the end of the read, so its final part is completed from the germline J gene. The rearrangement joins TRBV6-2 or TRBV6-3 to TRBJ1-1; D possibly corresponds to TRBD1 (6 bases). Trimming removed 4 bases at V and 2 bases at J, with 11 bases between. The V gene's germline CDR1 is MNHEY and CDR2 SVGEGT. The CDR3 sequence is 14 residues long. CDR3 DNA (partial): TGTGCCAGCAGTTCACCAGGGGCAAACACTGAA. Its translation is CASSSPGANTE. The whole CDR3 sequence is CASSSPGANTEAFF.

On this clone itself: The sequence runs out 3 residues before the end of the CDR3; the remainder is reconstructed from the germline J gene. This chain joins TRBV6-1 and TRBJ2-5, with 9 bases that match TRBD2. This CDR3 spans 18 amino acids. The trim removed 2 bases at V and 5 bases at J, leaving 15 bases unmatched. Germline V gene sequence: CDR1 MNHNS, CDR2 SASEGT. CDR3 region: CASSEMFWSSGVRETQYF. The CDR3 bases that were read are TGTGCCAGCAGTGAAATGTTCTGGTCTAGCGGGGTCCGTGAGACC.

Details on this clone: The read ends 3 residues early relative to the CDR3; the germline J gene fills the gap. V and J are TRBV19 and TRBJ1-3; D ambiguous. Germline lookup yields CDR1 LNHDA and CDR2 SQIVND (reference sequence). This CDR3 region has 15 residues. Trimming pared 3 bases from V and 6 bases from J, leaving 15 bases between. Partial CDR3 DNA: TGTGCCAGTAGTATCTCGAGGTCTCAAGAAAACACC. Translated, it gives CASSISRSQENT. The CDR3 in its entirety is CASSISRSQENTIYF.

This clone was detected ten times or more. The read terminates 3 residues before the CDR3 end, so the remaining end is supplied by the germline J gene. This rearrangement joins TRBV12-3 or TRBV12-4 to TRBJ1-6; perhaps TRBD1 as D (6 bases). CDR3 length: 14 amino acids. Here the CDR3 reads CASRIGGGPPTLHF. CDR3 DNA, as far as it was read: TGTGCCAGCAGGATAGGGGGTGGCCCTCCCACC.

Regarding this clone: The read stops 3 residues short of the end of the CDR3; the missing end is completed from the germline J gene. The chain carries TRBV2 and TRBJ2-1, with 12 bases lining up with TRBD2. Germline V gene sequence: CDR1 SNHLY, CDR2 FYNNEI. Losses at the gene ends were 0 bases for V and 2 bases for J; bases not matched to a gene: 5. This CDR3 has 18 residues. CDR3 DNA (partial): TGTGCCAGCAGTGAAGCGACTAGCGGGGGCCCAACCTACAATGAG. The encoded protein is CASSEATSGGPTYNE. The entire CDR3 protein reads CASSEATSGGPTYNEQFF.

This clone was seen many times. Germline is not matched at one junction end, which may reflect a read error. The read ends 3 residues early relative to the CDR3; the germline J gene fills the gap. The J gene is TRBJ2-1, the V gene TRBV7-7, with 7 bases lining up with TRBD1. This CDR3 is built from 13 residues. Germline lookup yields CDR1 SSHAT and CDR2 FNYEAQ (reference sequence). Here the CDR3 reads CASSFRTGHEQFF. CDR3 DNA (partial): TGTGCTAGCAGCTTTCGGACAGGCCATGAG.

Here the CDR3 reads CASPTEDGYTF. The CDR3 DNA, read in part, is TGTGCCAGCCCGACAGAAGATGGC. This rearrangement joins TRBV2 to TRBJ1-2, with a weak D call TRBD1 (5 bases). From the germline J gene comes the end of the CDR3, since the read stops 3 residues before it. Germline CDR1 is SNHLY and CDR2 is FYNNEI. V dropped 8 bases and J dropped 6 bases, with 10 bases sitting between them. The CDR3 spans 11 residues.

This clone was observed a handful of times. The read comes to an end 3 residues before the CDR3 does, leaving the germline J gene to fill in the end. The chain employs TRBV20-1 and TRBJ1-2; D call uncertain. Trimming removed 0 bases from V and 3 bases from J, with 11 bases in between. Germline CDR1 is DFQATT and CDR2 is SNEGSKA (reference sequence). The CDR3 loop spans 14 amino acids. The sequenced CDR3 bases are TGCAGTGCTAGAGAAACAGAGACCGACTATGGC. This encodes CSARETETDYG. The full CDR3 is CSARETETDYGYTF.

This clone has a handful of counts. The read stops 3 residues short of the end of the CDR3; the missing end is completed from the germline J gene. The rearrangement links TRBV2 to TRBJ1-2; D gene ambiguous. Trimming shortened V by 4 bases and J by 4 bases, and 13 bases separated the two germline ends. The CDR3 consists of 14 residues. Germline loops: CDR1 SNHLY, CDR2 FYNNEI. CDR3 DNA, as far as it was read: TGTGCCAGCAGTGGTGCGGGTACGGGCTATGGC. Translated, it gives CASSGAGTGYG. In full, the CDR3 reads CASSGAGTGYGYTF.

With regard to this clone: The CDR3 end is not reached by the read, which stops 3 residues before it; the germline J gene fills it in. Other DNA sequences in this specimen translate into the identical CDR3. The chain uses TRBV7-3 and TRBJ2-7, with D possibly TRBD1 on 6 matching bases. V dropped 3 bases and J dropped 6 bases, with 12 bases sitting between them. CDR3 size: 13 residues. The germline V gene encodes CDR1 SGHTA and CDR2 FQGTGA. The covered CDR3 bases are TGTGCCAGCAGCTTCGATACAGGGAGCGAG. Residues: CASSFDTGSE. In full, the CDR3 is CASSFDTGSEQYF.

This clone was recorded many times. The read comes to an end 3 residues before the CDR3 does, leaving the germline J gene to fill in the end. The chain is built from TRBV20-1 and TRBJ1-4; 9 nucleotides match TRBD1. J lost 8 bases, V lost 6 bases, and 19 bases had no gene match. CDR1 and CDR2 from the germline V gene are DFQATT and SNEGSKA (reference sequence). This CDR3 region has 17 residues. The CDR3 here is CSASIRRGTGNKEKLFF. The CDR3 bases that were read are TGCAGTGCGTCGATCCGTCGCGGGACAGGGAATAAGGAAAAA.

This clone appeared many times. The read halts 3 residues ahead of the CDR3 end, with the missing end drawn from the germline J gene. The rearrangement joins TRBV18 to TRBJ2-5; 9 bases fit TRBD1. Per germline, CDR1 KGHSH and CDR2 LQKENI. J was trimmed by 4 bases and V by 8 bases; bases with no gene match: 8. CDR3 length: 14 residues. CDR3 region: CASGPGQGVETQYF. The CDR3 bases that were read are TGTGCCAGCGGTCCGGGACAGGGTGTAGAGACC.

This clone came up many times. The read terminates 3 residues before the CDR3 end, so the remaining end is supplied by the germline J gene. The rearrangement joins TRBV20-1 to TRBJ2-7, with 11 bases that match TRBD2. Trimming removed 0 bases from V and 5 bases from J; junction bases left unmatched: 6. The CDR3 covers 15 residues. CDR1 and CDR2 from the germline V gene are DFQATT and SNEGSKA (reference sequence). The chain's CDR3 is CSARDPGTSGHEQYF. CDR3 DNA (partial): TGCAGTGCTAGAGATCCCGGGACTAGCGGCCACGAG.